Below, 15 T cell receptor beta chains from the same sample are listed, as sequenced in a study of identical twins. Each CDR3 protein gets one entry after TCRdb re-called the 5' RACE reads with MiXCR. The data show some 760,000 distinct CDR3 sequences, about 20% seen once. This sample was shared with a second study, whose subject was T cells expressing NK-cell markers.

Sequencing was done on a sample of PBMCs. The receptors derive from a woman aged 18-29 years in good health.

This clonotype was seen a few times. The chain has TRBV20-1 and TRBJ1-2; 8 bases fit TRBD1. V gave up 6 bases and J gave up 4 bases; unmatched junction bases: 7. The CDR3 is 13 amino acids. Germline V gives CDR1 DFQATT, CDR2 SNEGSKA (reference sequence). The CDR3 region is CSAYSGQGYGYTF. CDR3 nucleotide sequence: TGCAGTGCATATTCCGGACAGGGCTATGGCTACACCTTC.

This chain joins TRBV20-1 and TRBJ1-5, with D hard to call. The CDR3 consists of 12 residues. Trimming cost V 6 bases and J 1 base, with 7 bases left between them. Germline CDR1 DFQATT, CDR2 SNEGSKA (reference sequence). The CDR3 sequence is CSATRSNQPQHF. The CDR3 coding sequence is TGCAGTGCGACACGAAGCAATCAGCCCCAGCATTTT.

This clonotype was counted a few times. V usage is TRBV7-8 and J usage is TRBJ1-2; tentatively, D is TRBD1 (5 bases). Germline V CDR1 and CDR2: SGHVS, FQNEAQ. This CDR3 comprises 15 residues. The ends were cut back, 1 base at V and 4 bases at J, with 13 bases in the middle. The CDR3 sequence is CASSLERQRLYGYTF. CDR3 in DNA: TGTGCCAGCAGCTTAGAGAGACAGCGACTCTATGGCTACACCTTC.

In its sample, this clonotype was seen a few times. The chain joins TRBV13 to TRBJ2-2; D unresolved. The germline V gene encodes CDR1 PRHDT and CDR2 FYEKMQ (reference sequence). V was trimmed by 8 bases and J by 4 bases, leaving 11 bases between them. The CDR3 is made up of 13 amino acids. CDR3 residues: CASGLRGTGELFF. Here the CDR3 DNA reads TGTGCCAGCGGGCTCAGAGGCACCGGGGAGCTGTTTTTT.

This clonotype was picked up a small number of times. This chain joins TRBV7-2 and TRBJ1-1; D is uncertain. V lost 5 bases and J 2 bases, leaving 9 bases between the germline ends. This CDR3 contains 13 residues. Looked up from germline, CDR1 is SGHTA and CDR2 is FQGNSA. The CDR3 DNA sequence: TGTGCCAGCAGCGCCCACCCTAACACTGAAGCTTTCTTT. Its translation is CASSAHPNTEAFF.

The chain employs TRBV6-1 and TRBJ2-7; the D gene could be TRBD1 or TRBD2 (5 bases each). The V gene's germline CDR1 is MNHNS and CDR2 SASEGT. The V end was cut by 7 bases, the J end by 3 bases, with 16 bases between. The CDR3 is 14 residues long. CDR3 in DNA: TGTGCCAGCACAAGAACTAGGGGCCACTACGAGCAGTACTTC. It is translated as CASTRTRGHYEQYF.

The chain uses TRBV3-1 and TRBJ2-1; 8 nucleotides line up with TRBD2. The germline CDR1 and CDR2 sequences are LGHDT and YNNKEL (reference sequence). The CDR3 extends over 14 amino acids. J was trimmed by 7 bases and V by 3 bases; bases with no gene match: 5. CDR3 in amino acids: CASSQAGGGNEQFF. The CDR3 nucleotides are TGTGCCAGCAGCCAGGCCGGGGGGGGAAATGAGCAGTTCTTC.

The V gene is TRBV18, the J gene TRBJ2-7; 8 nucleotides line up with TRBD2. Germline V gene lookup returns CDR1 KGHSH and CDR2 LQKENI. Trimming removed 9 bases from V and 1 base from J; junction bases left unmatched: 5. This CDR3 comprises 13 residues. The CDR3 coding sequence is TGTGCCAGTTCCGGACTAGCTTCCTACGAGCAGTACTTC. This gives the protein CASSGLASYEQYF.

This rearrangement joins TRBV12-3 or TRBV12-4 to TRBJ2-2; 8 bases are shared with TRBD2. V lost 8 bases and J lost 4; bases outside the gene matches: 3. The CDR3 consists of 13 residues. The CDR3 nucleotides are TGTGCCAGCCGACTAGCGATCACCGGGGAGCTGTTTTTT. This translates into CASRLAITGELFF.

The genes are TRBV29-1 and TRBJ2-7; TRBD1 matches at 10 bases. CDR3 size: 13 residues. The trim removed 5 bases at V and 5 bases at J, leaving 6 bases unmatched. The germline gives CDR1 SQVTM, CDR2 ANQGSEA. The CDR3, as DNA: TGCAGCGTTAAGAGACAGGGGGCCCACGAGCAGTACTTC. This translates into CSVKRQGAHEQYF.

The chain is built from TRBV7-6 and TRBJ2-5; possible D gene TRBD2, 6 bases. The germline V gene has CDR1 SGHVS and CDR2 FNYEAQ. CDR3 length: 15 residues. V lost 7 bases to trimming and J lost 4 bases, with 19 bases between them. The CDR3 DNA reads as TGTGCCAGCACCAATCGGCGGGATGGGGGAGAGACCCAGTACTTC. Translating gives CASTNRRDGGETQYF.

This clonotype was counted ten times or more. The J gene is TRBJ2-5, the V gene TRBV5-8; TRBD2 is a possible D gene (5 bases). The V and J ends lost 3 bases and 3 bases respectively, with 9 bases between them. This CDR3 comprises 13 residues. Germline V gives CDR1 SGHTS, CDR2 YDEGEE. The CDR3 DNA reads TGTGCCAGCAGCTATCGGGGAAAAGAGACCCAGTACTTC. Its protein product is CASSYRGKETQYF.

This clonotype was found a few times. This sequence joins TRBV15 and TRBJ2-1, with TRBD2 matching 9 bases. The V segment lost 0 bases and the J segment 3 bases; nucleotides outside the gene matches: 12. The CDR3 consists of 19 residues. Germline values: CDR1 LNHNV, CDR2 YYDKDF (reference sequence). CDR3: CATSRDWGYLAGNYNEQFF. In DNA form, the CDR3 reads TGTGCCACCAGCAGAGATTGGGGGTACCTAGCGGGGAACTACAATGAGCAGTTCTTC.

This clonotype has more than one count but fewer than ten. The rearrangement uses TRBV7-2 and TRBJ1-3; 9 bases are shared with TRBD1. Germline V CDR1 and CDR2: SGHTA, FQGNSA. There are 14 residues in the CDR3. After removal of 5 bases from V and 5 bases from J, the junction contained 4 bases not matched to a gene. This CDR3 is CASSRTGVRNTIYF. The CDR3 nucleotides are TGTGCCAGCAGCCGGACAGGGGTTAGAAACACCATATATTTT.

This chain joins TRBV19 and TRBJ2-7; TRBD1 is a possible D gene (5 bases). Trimming cost V 5 bases and J 1 base, with 12 bases left between them. Germline V gene sequence: CDR1 LNHDA, CDR2 SQIVND (reference sequence). The CDR3 length is 14 residues. The CDR3 sequence: CASSPNRLSYEQYF. DNA for the CDR3: TGTGCCAGTAGTCCCAACAGGCTATCCTACGAGCAGTACTTC.